The clone carrying this TCR beta chain was seen a handful of times. No antigen is known for it. The data derive from a study of T cells after yellow fever vaccination. Study summary: Preparation used SMART-Seq v4 Ultra Low Input for the low-cell-number fractions. Points from the study as a whole: In post-booster samples, most primary-vaccination clones reappeared (approximately 97% CD4, approximately 91% CD8).

CDR1 MGHRA and CDR2 YSYEKL come from the germline V gene. The V and J ends lost 0 bases and 2 bases, in that order; junction bases with no gene match: 10. This CDR3 comprises 21 residues. TCRdb called the 5' RACE reads again in MiXCR, with one record for every CDR3 protein. The sample holds hundreds of thousands of distinct CDR3 sequences, roughly 8.4% seen once. The chain couples TRBV4-1 to TRBJ2-2; TRBD2 aligns across 15 bases. The receptor's source is a man younger than 35 who received the YFV17D yellow fever vaccine. The sequences come from PBMCs, collected around 45 days after the first yellow fever vaccination. The chain's CDR3 is CASSQDTPGLAGGRNTGELFF. The CDR3 DNA reads TGCGCCAGCAGCCAAGATACGCCGGGACTAGCGGGGGGAAGAAACACCGGGGAGCTGTTTTTT.